One and the same sample provided the 27 T cell receptor beta chains below, sequenced in a study of blood T cell repertoires in COVID-19. TCRdb's copy holds only in-frame clones and misses some; the assay was immunoSEQ multiplex PCR. The data hold over 200,000 clones, with about 90% observed a single time. The sequenced sample was peripheral blood. The source is a man aged 25-45 years with acute or convalescent COVID-19.

This chain joins TRBV7-9 and TRBJ2-7; 8 positions match TRBD1. The CDR3 is 14 residues long. V gave up 5 bases and J gave up 2 bases; unmatched junction bases: 5. Germline CDR1 is SEHNR and CDR2 is FQNEAQ (reference sequence). The CDR3 loop is CASSKDREPYEQYF. The CDR3 DNA reads as TGTGCCAGCAGCAAGGACAGGGAACCCTACGAGCAGTACTTC.

The chain joins TRBV29-1 to TRBJ1-3, with D perhaps matching TRBD1 (6 bases). The CDR3 runs to 14 residues. Trimming left V 6 bases short and J 3 bases short, with 15 bases between. CDR1 and CDR2 (germline): SQVTM, ANQGSEA. The CDR3 DNA is TGCAGCGTCTCACAGGGTTCGTATGGAAACACCATATATTTT. Protein sequence: CSVSQGSYGNTIYF.

The V gene is TRBV7-3, the J gene TRBJ2-5; unclear D gene. Between the trimmed V and J ends, which lost 2 bases and 3 bases, there was a span of 16 bases. The CDR3 is 16 amino acids. Germline V CDR1 and CDR2: SGHTA, FQGTGA. DNA of the CDR3: TGTGCCAGCAGCTTAGGAACTCTTCCAGGAAAAGAGACCCAGTACTTC. Translation gives CASSLGTLPGKETQYF. Supplemented by reference TRBV7-3 and TRBJ2-5, the full variable domain reads GAGVSQTPSNKVTEKGKYVELRCDPISGHTALYWYRQSLGQGPEFLIYFQGTGAADDSGLPNDRFFAVRPEGSVSTLKIQRTERGDSAVYLCASSLGTLPGKETQYFGPGTRLLVL.

The CDR3 loop reads CASSRRVLAGDEQFF. The CDR3 DNA follows: TGTGCCAGCAGCCGAAGGGTACTAGCGGGAGATGAGCAGTTCTTC. This chain joins TRBV3-1 (or the pseudogene TRBV3-2) and TRBJ2-1; 11 bases map to TRBD2. The germline V gene encodes CDR1 LGHDT and CDR2 YNNKEL (reference sequence). Trimming cost V 4 bases and J 8 bases; bases outside gene matches: 7. The CDR3 spans 15 residues.

The genes are TRBV19 and TRBJ2-5, with D tentatively TRBD1 (8 bases). This CDR3 is 16 amino acids long. Germline CDR1 is LNHDA and CDR2 is SQIVND (reference sequence). V gave up 3 bases and J gave up 8 bases, with 22 bases separating them. CDR3 bases: TGTGCCAGTAGTATGTGGGGACAGGTGGGGAGGGGAACCCAGTACTTC. Residues: CASSMWGQVGRGTQYF.

J is TRBJ1-1 and V is TRBV10-3; D remains unclear. Trimming removed 2 bases from V and 4 bases from J, with 14 bases in between. The germline V gene has CDR1 ENHRY and CDR2 SYGVKD. CDR3 length: 15 amino acids. The CDR3 reads CAISEPWRVGTEAFF. The CDR3 coding sequence is TGTGCCATCAGTGAGCCCTGGAGGGTGGGCACTGAAGCTTTCTTT.

The V and J genes are TRBV28 and TRBJ1-3, with D hard to call. This CDR3 comprises 13 residues. V lost 7 bases and J lost 4, with 11 bases in between. CDR1 and CDR2 (germline): MDHEN, SYDVKM. The CDR3 is CASTYSGGNTIYF. The CDR3 bases are TGTGCCAGCACCTACTCGGGGGGAAACACCATATATTTT. Full variable domain (missing parts from reference TRBV28 and TRBJ1-3): DVKVTQSSRYLVKRTGEKVFLECVQDMDHENMFWYRQDPGLGLRLIYFSYDVKMKEKGDIPEGYSVSREKKERFSLILESASTNQTSMYLCASTYSGGNTIYFGEGSWLTVV.

The gene calls are TRBV5-1 and TRBJ1-5; 7 bases line up with TRBD1. This CDR3 region has 14 residues. CDR1 SGHRS and CDR2 YFSETQ come from the germline V gene. V lost 10 bases, J lost 7 bases, and 14 bases stayed unmatched. CDR3 in amino acids: CAGQQGPCGQPQHF. The CDR3 DNA follows: TGCGCCGGTCAACAGGGGCCATGTGGACAGCCCCAGCATTTT.

This chain links TRBV3-1 (or the pseudogene TRBV3-2) with TRBJ1-5; tentatively, D is TRBD1 (5 bases). Looked up from germline, CDR1 is LGHDT and CDR2 is YNNKEL (reference sequence). Between the trimmed V and J ends, which lost 1 base and 5 bases, there was a span of 12 bases. This CDR3 contains 15 residues. CDR3 bases: TGTGCCAGCAGCCAAGCGGTAGGGGCCCATCAGCCCCAGCATTTT. Translated: CASSQAVGAHQPQHF.

The chain recombines TRBV7-2 with TRBJ2-3; 8 bases match TRBD1. V lost 3 bases, J lost 6 bases, and 5 bases stayed unmatched. The CDR3 covers 14 residues. Germline assignment: CDR1 SGHTA and CDR2 FQGNSA. DNA of the CDR3: TGTGCCAGCAGCTTTCGAGACAGGGGCGATACGCAGTATTTT. Translated: CASSFRDRGDTQYF.

The rearrangement joins TRBV30 to TRBJ2-3, with D possibly TRBD2 on 5 matching bases. CDR1 is GTSNPN, CDR2 SVGIG, per germline (reference sequence). V was shortened by 1 base and J by 5 bases, with 10 bases between the two germline ends. The CDR3 totals 13 residues. CDR3 coding DNA: TGTGCCTGGAGTGCGGGGAATGGAGATACGCAGTATTTT. Protein: CAWSAGNGDTQYF.

V and J are TRBV4-1 and TRBJ2-3, with TRBD2 identical over 10 bases. Trimming at V came to 2 bases and at J to 7 bases, leaving 6 bases not matched to a gene. Germline-derived CDR1 and CDR2 are MGHRA and YSYEKL. The CDR3 has 15 amino acids. The CDR3 nucleotides are TGCGCCAGCAGCCAAAGCGGGGGGGCCAAAAATACGCAGTATTTT. It yields the protein CASSQSGGAKNTQYF.

The genes are TRBV7-8 and TRBJ1-6; a weak D match, TRBD1 (6 bases). V lost 5 bases and J 7 bases, leaving 15 bases between the germline ends. The CDR3 has 15 residues. The germline CDR1 and CDR2 sequences are SGHVS and FQNEAQ. The CDR3: CASSPDRPRNSPLHF. CDR3 bases: TGTGCCAGCAGCCCTGACAGGCCCAGAAATTCACCCCTCCACTTT.

The J gene is TRBJ2-5, the V gene TRBV28; 13 bases map to TRBD2. CDR3 length equals 16 residues. Germline V gene data show CDR1 as MDHEN and CDR2 as SYDVKM. Trimming at V came to 6 bases and at J to 2 bases, leaving 6 bases not matched to a gene. The CDR3 here is CASRTPGLAGQETQYF. As DNA, the CDR3 is TGTGCCAGCAGAACCCCGGGACTAGCGGGACAAGAGACCCAGTACTTC.

The genes are TRBV28 and TRBJ1-1; TRBD1 might be the D (5 bases). CDR1 and CDR2 (germline): MDHEN, SYDVKM. V was cut by 7 bases and J by 0 bases, with 18 bases left in between. The CDR3 is 16 residues long. The CDR3 sequence is CASTVFGHFMNTEAFF. CDR3 sequence (DNA): TGTGCCAGCACCGTTTTTGGACACTTCATGAACACTGAAGCTTTCTTT.

V gene TRBV5-1 combines with J gene TRBJ2-2, with D unresolved. Trimming cost V 1 base and J 0 bases, with 10 bases left between them. The CDR3 runs to 16 residues. Looked up from germline, CDR1 is SGHRS and CDR2 is YFSETQ. In DNA form, the CDR3 reads TGCGCCAGCAGCTTGACTTTCACAGCGAACACCGGGGAGCTGTTTTTT. Encoded protein: CASSLTFTANTGELFF.

The V and J genes are TRBV7-9 and TRBJ1-4, with a possible D match to TRBD1 (5 bases). Trimming pared 7 bases from V and 7 bases from J, leaving 22 bases between. The CDR3 runs 16 residues. The germline V gene has CDR1 SEHNR and CDR2 FQNEAQ (reference sequence). The DNA for the CDR3 is TGTGCCAGCACCAAGGCGGGGGGTGAAGAGAGTGAAAAACTGTTTTTT. Its translation is CASTKAGGEESEKLFF.

V and J are TRBV6-6 and TRBJ2-1, with 10 positions matching TRBD1. Germline CDR1 reads MNHNY; CDR2 reads SVGAGI (reference sequence). The CDR3 loop spans 16 amino acids. With 5 bases clipped from V and 2 bases from J, the junction kept 6 bases outside the gene matches. This CDR3 is CASSQAGQGTYNEQFF. CDR3 nucleotide sequence: TGTGCCAGCAGTCAAGCGGGACAGGGGACCTACAATGAGCAGTTCTTC.

Concerning this clone itself: A read error may produce the germline difference seen at one junction end. The CDR3: CASSLGRQGGQPQHF. CDR3 DNA sequence: TGTGCTAGCAGCTTAGGGCGACAGGGTGGCCAGCCCCAGCATTTT. This chain uses TRBV7-7 with TRBJ1-5; TRBD1 matches at 7 bases. CDR1 is SSHAT and CDR2 is FNYEAQ in the germline V gene (reference sequence). The CDR3 consists of 15 residues. Full variable domain (remainder filled in from reference TRBV7-7 and TRBJ1-5): GAGVSQSPRYKVTKRGQDVTLRCDPISSHATLYWYQQALGQGPEFLTYFNYEAQPDKSGLPSDRFSAERPEGSISTLTIQRTEQRDSAMYRCASSLGRQGGQPQHFGDGTRLSIL.

The V and J genes are TRBV28 and TRBJ2-7; D gene uncertain. CDR3 length: 13 residues. Germline V gene sequence: CDR1 MDHEN, CDR2 SYDVKM. V lost 4 bases to trimming and J lost 0 bases, with 7 bases between them. The CDR3: CASSSGSSYEQYF. The CDR3 bases are TGTGCCAGCAGTTCAGGAAGCTCCTACGAGCAGTACTTC.

The chain is built from TRBV27 and TRBJ2-7; possible D gene TRBD2, 7 bases. The V gene's germline CDR1 is MNHEY and CDR2 SMNVEV (reference sequence). The length of the CDR3 is 14 residues. The ends were cut back, 3 bases at V and 7 bases at J, with 16 bases in the middle. CDR3 loop: CASSFGGAAVEQYF. For the CDR3, the DNA is TGTGCCAGCAGTTTTGGGGGGGCTGCTGTTGAGCAGTACTTC.

The CDR3 DNA reads as TGTGCCAGCAGCTTACTAGCGGACGGGTACAATGAGCAGTTCTTC. Protein: CASSLLADGYNEQFF. This sequence joins TRBV7-3 and TRBJ2-1, with 7 bases lining up with TRBD2. CDR3 size: 15 residues. V trimming: 2 bases; J trimming: 4 bases; junction bases outside the gene matches: 5. The germline gives CDR1 SGHTA, CDR2 FQGTGA. Supplemented by reference TRBV7-3 and TRBJ2-1, the full variable domain reads GAGVSQTPSNKVTEKGKYVELRCDPISGHTALYWYRQSLGQGPEFLIYFQGTGAADDSGLPNDRFFAVRPEGSVSTLKIQRTERGDSAVYLCASSLLADGYNEQFFGPGTRLTVL.

The chain uses TRBV18 and TRBJ1-3; D possibly corresponds to TRBD1 (5 bases). Germline V lookup: CDR1 KGHSH, CDR2 LQKENI. This CDR3 is 17 amino acids long. V lost 3 bases to trimming and J lost 1 base, with 16 bases between them. The CDR3: CASSPIGDSNSGNTIYF. The CDR3 DNA sequence: TGTGCCAGCTCACCGATAGGCGACAGCAATTCTGGAAACACCATATATTTT.

This clone was recorded a few times. V usage is TRBV5-1 and J usage is TRBJ1-5; possibly TRBD1 for D (5 bases). The V end was cut by 0 bases, the J end by 7 bases, with 14 bases between. Germline CDR1 is SGHRS and CDR2 is YFSETQ. The CDR3 length is 15 residues. In DNA, the CDR3 is TGCGCCAGCAGCTTGGCGGGGGAGCCTGGCCAGCCCCAGCATTTT. Translated: CASSLAGEPGQPQHF.

The chain employs TRBV6-6 and TRBJ1-2; D might be TRBD1 (6 bases). CDR3 length: 15 amino acids. From germline, CDR1 is MNHNY and CDR2 SVGAGI (reference sequence). The V end was cut by 5 bases, the J end by 6 bases, with 19 bases between. The CDR3 DNA sequence: TGTGCCAGCAGTCCCGAGGTGCGGGGGGCGGATGGCTACACCTTC. This gives the protein CASSPEVRGADGYTF.

In DNA, the CDR3 is TGCGCCAGCAGCCTAGGACAGGGTGGCGTTCAGCCCCAGCATTTT. It encodes CASSLGQGGVQPQHF. The gene calls are TRBV5-1 and TRBJ1-5; 8 positions agree with TRBD1. The CDR3 spans 15 residues. V shed 4 bases, J shed 6 bases, and the junction held 9 bases outside the gene matches. Germline assignment: CDR1 SGHRS and CDR2 YFSETQ.

The rearrangement joins TRBV11-2 to TRBJ2-3, with a tentative D call TRBD2 (6 bases). Between the trimmed V and J ends, which lost 3 bases and 6 bases, there was a span of 13 bases. The CDR3 spans 14 residues. The germline V gene encodes CDR1 SGHAT and CDR2 FQNNGV. CDR3 sequence reads: CASSFLRSGDTQYF. The DNA of the CDR3 is TGTGCCAGCAGCTTTCTCCGCAGCGGGGATACGCAGTATTTT.